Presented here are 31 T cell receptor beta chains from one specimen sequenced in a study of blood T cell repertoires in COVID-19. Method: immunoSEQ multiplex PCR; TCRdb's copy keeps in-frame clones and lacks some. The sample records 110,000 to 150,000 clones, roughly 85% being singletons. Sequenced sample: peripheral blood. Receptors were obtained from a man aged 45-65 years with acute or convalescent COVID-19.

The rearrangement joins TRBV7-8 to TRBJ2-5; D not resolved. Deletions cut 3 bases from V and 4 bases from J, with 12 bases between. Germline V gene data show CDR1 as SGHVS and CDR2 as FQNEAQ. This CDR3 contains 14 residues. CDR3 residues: CASSLGSRRETQYF. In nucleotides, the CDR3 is TGTGCCAGCAGCTTGGGCAGCAGACGAGAGACCCAGTACTTC.

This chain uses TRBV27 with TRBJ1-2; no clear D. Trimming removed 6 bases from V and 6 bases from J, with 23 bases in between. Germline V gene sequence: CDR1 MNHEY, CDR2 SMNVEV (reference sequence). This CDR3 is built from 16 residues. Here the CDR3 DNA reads TGTGCCAGCAGCTTGACCCGGGTGCTAACTACGGATGGCTACACCTTC. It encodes CASSLTRVLTTDGYTF.

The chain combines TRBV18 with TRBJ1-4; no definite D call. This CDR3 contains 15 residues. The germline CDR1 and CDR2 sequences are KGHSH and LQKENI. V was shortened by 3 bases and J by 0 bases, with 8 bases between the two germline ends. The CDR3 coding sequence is TGTGCCAGCTCACCTCGGGGTGCAACTAATGAAAAACTGTTTTTT. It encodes CASSPRGATNEKLFF.

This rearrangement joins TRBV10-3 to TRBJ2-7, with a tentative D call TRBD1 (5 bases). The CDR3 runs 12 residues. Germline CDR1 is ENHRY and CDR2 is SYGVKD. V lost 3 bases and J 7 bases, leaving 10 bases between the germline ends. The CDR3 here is CAISDRVEEQYF. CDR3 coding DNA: TGTGCCATCAGTGACAGGGTTGAGGAGCAGTACTTC.

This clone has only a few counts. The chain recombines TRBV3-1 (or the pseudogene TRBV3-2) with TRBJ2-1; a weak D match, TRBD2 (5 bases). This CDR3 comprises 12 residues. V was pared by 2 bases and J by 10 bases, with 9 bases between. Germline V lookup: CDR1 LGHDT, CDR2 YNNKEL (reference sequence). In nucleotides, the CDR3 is TGTGCCAGCAGCCAACTCCGCGGGGAGCAGTTCTTC. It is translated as CASSQLRGEQFF.

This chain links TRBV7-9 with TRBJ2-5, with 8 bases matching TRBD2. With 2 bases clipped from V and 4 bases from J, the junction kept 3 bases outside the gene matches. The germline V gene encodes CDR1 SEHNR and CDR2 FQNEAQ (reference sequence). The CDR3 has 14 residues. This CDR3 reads CASSLLAGGETQYF. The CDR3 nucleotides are TGTGCCAGCAGCTTACTAGCGGGTGGAGAGACCCAGTACTTC.

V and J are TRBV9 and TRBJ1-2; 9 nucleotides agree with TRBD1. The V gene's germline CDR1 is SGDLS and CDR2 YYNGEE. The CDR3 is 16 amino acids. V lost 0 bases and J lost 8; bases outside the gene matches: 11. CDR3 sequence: CASSVGPIGTGTGYTF. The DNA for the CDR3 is TGTGCCAGCAGCGTAGGACCGATCGGGACAGGGACCGGCTACACCTTC. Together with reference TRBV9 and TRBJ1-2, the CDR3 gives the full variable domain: DSGVTQTPKHLITATGQRVTLRCSPRSGDLSVYWYQQSLDQGLQFLIQYYNGEERAKGNILERFSAQQFPDLHSELNLSSLELGDSALYFCASSVGPIGTGTGYTFGSGTRLTVV.

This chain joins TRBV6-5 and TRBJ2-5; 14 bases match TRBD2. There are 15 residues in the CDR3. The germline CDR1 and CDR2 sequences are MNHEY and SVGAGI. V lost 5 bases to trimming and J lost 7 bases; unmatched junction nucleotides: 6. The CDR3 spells CASSLGLAGVGTQYF. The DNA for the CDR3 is TGTGCCAGCAGTCTGGGACTAGCGGGAGTTGGGACCCAGTACTTC.

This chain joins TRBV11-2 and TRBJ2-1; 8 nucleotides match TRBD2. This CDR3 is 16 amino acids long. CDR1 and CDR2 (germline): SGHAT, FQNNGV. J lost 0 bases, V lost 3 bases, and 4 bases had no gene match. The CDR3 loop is CASSFRREASYNEQFF. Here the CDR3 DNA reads TGTGCCAGCAGCTTTCGGCGGGAGGCCTCCTACAATGAGCAGTTCTTC.

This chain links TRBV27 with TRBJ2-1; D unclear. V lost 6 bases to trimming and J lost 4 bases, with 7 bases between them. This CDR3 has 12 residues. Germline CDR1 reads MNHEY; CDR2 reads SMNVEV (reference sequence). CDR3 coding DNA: TGTGCCAGCAGGCACCTATACAATGAGCAGTTCTTC. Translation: CASRHLYNEQFF.

The CDR3, as DNA: TGTGCCAGCAGCGACCGGACAGGGCGGAACGAGCAGTACTTC. Translating it yields CASSDRTGRNEQYF. V usage is TRBV11-3 and J usage is TRBJ2-7; 8 positions match TRBD1. The germline CDR1 and CDR2 sequences are SGHNT and YENEEA. The CDR3 contains 14 residues. Trimming at V came to 5 bases and at J to 5 bases, leaving 8 bases not matched to a gene.

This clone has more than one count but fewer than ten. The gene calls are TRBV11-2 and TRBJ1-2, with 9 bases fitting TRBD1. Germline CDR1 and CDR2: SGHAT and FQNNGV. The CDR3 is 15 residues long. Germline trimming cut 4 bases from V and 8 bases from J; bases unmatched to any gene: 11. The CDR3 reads CASSSTNRDREGYTF. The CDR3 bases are TGTGCCAGCAGCTCAACTAACCGGGACAGGGAAGGCTACACCTTC.

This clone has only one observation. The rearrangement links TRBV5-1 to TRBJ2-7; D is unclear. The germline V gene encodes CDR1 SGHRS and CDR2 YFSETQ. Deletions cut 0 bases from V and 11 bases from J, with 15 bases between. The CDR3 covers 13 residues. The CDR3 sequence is CASSLDGSEYKYF. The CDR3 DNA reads TGCGCCAGCAGCTTGGATGGTAGTGAGTATAAGTACTTC.

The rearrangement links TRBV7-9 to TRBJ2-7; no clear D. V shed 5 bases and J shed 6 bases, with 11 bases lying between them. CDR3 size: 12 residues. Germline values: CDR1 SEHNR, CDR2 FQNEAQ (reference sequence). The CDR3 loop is CASSVPSSEQYF. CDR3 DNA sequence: TGTGCCAGCAGCGTACCCTCGAGCGAGCAGTACTTC.

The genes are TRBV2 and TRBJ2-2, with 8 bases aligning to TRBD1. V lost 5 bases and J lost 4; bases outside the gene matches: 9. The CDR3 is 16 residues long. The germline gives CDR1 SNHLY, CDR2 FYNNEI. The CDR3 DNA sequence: TGTGCCAGCAGTTTCGGACAGGGCCGTGGCACCGGGGAGCTGTTTTTT. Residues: CASSFGQGRGTGELFF. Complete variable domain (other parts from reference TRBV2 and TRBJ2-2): EPEVTQTPSHQVTQMGQEVILRCVPISNHLYFYWYRQILGQKVEFLVSFYNNEISEKSEIFDDQFSVERPDGSNFTLKIRSTKLEDSAMYFCASSFGQGRGTGELFFGEGSRLTVL.

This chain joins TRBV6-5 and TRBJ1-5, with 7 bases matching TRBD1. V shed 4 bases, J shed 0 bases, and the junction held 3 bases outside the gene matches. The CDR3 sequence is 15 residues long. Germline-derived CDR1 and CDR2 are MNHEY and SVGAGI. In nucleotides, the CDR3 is TGTGCCAGCAGTTCTGGGACAGTTAGCAATCAGCCCCAGCATTTT. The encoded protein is CASSSGTVSNQPQHF.

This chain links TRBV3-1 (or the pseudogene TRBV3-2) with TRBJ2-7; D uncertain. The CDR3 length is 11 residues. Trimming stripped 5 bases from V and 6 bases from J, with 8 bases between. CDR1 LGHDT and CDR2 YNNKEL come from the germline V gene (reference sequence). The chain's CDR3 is CASSKTSEQYF. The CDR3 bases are TGTGCCAGCAGCAAAACGAGCGAGCAGTACTTC.

The CDR3 DNA is TGTGCCAGCAGCCAAGTTCCTAGCGGGGGCACAGATACGCAGTATTTT. The encoded protein is CASSQVPSGGTDTQYF. The chain couples TRBV3-1 (or the pseudogene TRBV3-2) to TRBJ2-3, with 9 bases lining up with TRBD2. The CDR3 has 16 residues. CDR1 and CDR2 (germline): LGHDT, YNNKEL (reference sequence). J was trimmed by 1 base and V by 1 base; bases with no gene match: 3.

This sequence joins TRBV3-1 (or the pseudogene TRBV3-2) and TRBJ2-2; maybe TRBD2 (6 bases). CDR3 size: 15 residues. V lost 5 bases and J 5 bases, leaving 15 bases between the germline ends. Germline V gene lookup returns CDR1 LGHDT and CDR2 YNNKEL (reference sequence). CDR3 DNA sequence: TGTGCCAGCAGCGTCCTAAGGGGAGGTACCGGGGAGCTGTTTTTT. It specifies CASSVLRGGTGELFF.

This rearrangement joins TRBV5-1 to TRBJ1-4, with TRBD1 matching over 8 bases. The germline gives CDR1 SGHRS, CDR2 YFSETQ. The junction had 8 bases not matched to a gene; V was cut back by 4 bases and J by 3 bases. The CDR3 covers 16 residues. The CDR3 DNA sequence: TGCGCCAGCAGCCCTGGACAGGGTCAATCTAATGAAAAACTGTTTTTT. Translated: CASSPGQGQSNEKLFF.

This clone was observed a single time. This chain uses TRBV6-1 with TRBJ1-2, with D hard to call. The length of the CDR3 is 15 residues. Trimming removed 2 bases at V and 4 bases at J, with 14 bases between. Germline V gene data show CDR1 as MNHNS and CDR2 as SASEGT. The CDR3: CASSELGEFAYGYTF. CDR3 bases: TGTGCCAGCAGTGAACTGGGAGAATTCGCCTATGGCTACACCTTC.

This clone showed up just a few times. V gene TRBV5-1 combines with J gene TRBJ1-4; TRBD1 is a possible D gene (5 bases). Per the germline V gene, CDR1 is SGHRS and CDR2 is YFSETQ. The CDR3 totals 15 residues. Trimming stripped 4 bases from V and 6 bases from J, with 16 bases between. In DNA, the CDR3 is TGCGCCAGCAGCCGCCAAGGGGTAGGGGATGAAAAACTGTTTTTT. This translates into CASSRQGVGDEKLFF. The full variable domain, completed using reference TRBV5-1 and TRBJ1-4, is KAGVTQTPRYLIKTRGQQVTLSCSPISGHRSVSWYQQTPGQGLQFLFEYFSETQRNKGNFPGRFSGRQFSNSRSEMNVSTLELGDSALYLCASSRQGVGDEKLFFGSGTQLSVL.

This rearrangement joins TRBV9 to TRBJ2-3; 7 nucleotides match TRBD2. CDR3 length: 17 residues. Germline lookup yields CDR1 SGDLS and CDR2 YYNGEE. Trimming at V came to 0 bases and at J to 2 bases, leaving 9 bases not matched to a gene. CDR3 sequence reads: CASSVDTLAGVTDTQYF. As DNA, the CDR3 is TGTGCCAGCAGCGTAGATACCCTCGCGGGAGTCACAGATACGCAGTATTTT.

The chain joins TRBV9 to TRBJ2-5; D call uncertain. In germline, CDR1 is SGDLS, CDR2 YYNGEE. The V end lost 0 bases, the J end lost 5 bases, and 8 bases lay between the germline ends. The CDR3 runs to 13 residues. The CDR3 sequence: CASSVELKETQYF. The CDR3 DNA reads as TGTGCCAGCAGCGTAGAACTAAAGGAGACCCAGTACTTC.

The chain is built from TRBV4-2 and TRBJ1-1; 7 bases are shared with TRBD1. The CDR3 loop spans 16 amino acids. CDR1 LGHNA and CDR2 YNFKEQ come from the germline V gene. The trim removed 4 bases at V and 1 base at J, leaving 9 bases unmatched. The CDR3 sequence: CASSPTGTEPNTEAFF. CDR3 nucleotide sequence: TGTGCCAGCAGCCCCACCGGGACAGAACCGAACACTGAAGCTTTCTTT.

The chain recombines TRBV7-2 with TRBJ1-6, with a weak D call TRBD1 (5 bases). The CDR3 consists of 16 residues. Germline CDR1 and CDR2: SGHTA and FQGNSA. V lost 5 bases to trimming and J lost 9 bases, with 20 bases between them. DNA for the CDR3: TGTGCCAGCAGCCGTCCGCTAGGAAACAGGATTTCACCCCTCCACTTT. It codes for CASSRPLGNRISPLHF. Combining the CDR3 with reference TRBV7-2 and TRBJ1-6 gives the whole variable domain GAGVSQSPSNKVTEKGKDVELRCDPISGHTALYWYRQSLGQGLEFLIYFQGNSAPDKSGLPSDRFSAERTGGSVSTLTIQRTQQEDSAVYLCASSRPLGNRISPLHFGNGTRLTVT.

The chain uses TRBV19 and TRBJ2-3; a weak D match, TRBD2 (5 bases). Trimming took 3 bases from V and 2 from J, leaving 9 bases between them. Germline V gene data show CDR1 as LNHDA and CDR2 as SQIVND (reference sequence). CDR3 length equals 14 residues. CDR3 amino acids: CASSIGADTDTQYF. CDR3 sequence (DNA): TGTGCCAGTAGTATCGGAGCGGACACAGATACGCAGTATTTT. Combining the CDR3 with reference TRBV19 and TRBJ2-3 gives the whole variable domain DGGITQSPKYLFRKEGQNVTLSCEQNLNHDAMYWYRQDPGQGLRLIYYSQIVNDFQKGDIAEGYSVSREKKESFPLTVTSAQKNPTAFYLCASSIGADTDTQYFGPGTRLTVL.

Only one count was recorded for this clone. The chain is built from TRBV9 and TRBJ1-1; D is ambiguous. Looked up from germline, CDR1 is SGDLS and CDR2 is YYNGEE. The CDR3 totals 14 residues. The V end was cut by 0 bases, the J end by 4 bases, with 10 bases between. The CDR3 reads CASSVAGYGTEAFF. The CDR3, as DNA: TGTGCCAGCAGCGTAGCCGGGTACGGCACTGAAGCTTTCTTT. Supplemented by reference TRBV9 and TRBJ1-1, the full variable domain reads DSGVTQTPKHLITATGQRVTLRCSPRSGDLSVYWYQQSLDQGLQFLIQYYNGEERAKGNILERFSAQQFPDLHSELNLSSLELGDSALYFCASSVAGYGTEAFFGQGTRLTVV.

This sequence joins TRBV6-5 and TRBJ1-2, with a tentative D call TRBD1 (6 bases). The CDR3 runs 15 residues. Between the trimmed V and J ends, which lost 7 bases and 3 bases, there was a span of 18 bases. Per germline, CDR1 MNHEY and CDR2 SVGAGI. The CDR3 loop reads CASTAYQGLDYGYTF. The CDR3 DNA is TGTGCCAGCACCGCCTACCAGGGGCTTGACTATGGCTACACCTTC.

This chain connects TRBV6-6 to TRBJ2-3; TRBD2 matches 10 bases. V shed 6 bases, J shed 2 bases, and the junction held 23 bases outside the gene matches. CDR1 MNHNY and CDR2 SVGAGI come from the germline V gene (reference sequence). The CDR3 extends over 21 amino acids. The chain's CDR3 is CASSLTSGWTGAPPNTDTQYF. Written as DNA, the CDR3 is TGTGCCAGCAGCCTGACTAGCGGGTGGACTGGGGCACCCCCTAACACAGATACGCAGTATTTT.

CDR3 in amino acids: CASSYGSADEQFF. Here the CDR3 DNA reads TGTGCCAGCAGTTACGGTAGCGCGGATGAGCAGTTCTTC. V usage is TRBV6-5 and J usage is TRBJ2-1, with a possible D match to TRBD2 (5 bases). The germline gives CDR1 MNHEY, CDR2 SVGAGI. Trimming stripped 2 bases from V and 8 bases from J, with 10 bases between. This CDR3 has 13 residues.